The 9 T cell receptor beta chains reported below all come from one sample, sequenced in a study of OX40 agonist ivuxolimab in advanced cancers. Sequencing was performed with immunoSEQ multiplex PCR; in TCRdb, only in-frame clones are kept and a portion is missing. The table includes over 75,000 clones, about 90% detected once. The sample consisted of CD4+ or CD8+ T cells sorted from blood, taken in a trial of the OX40 agonist ivuxolimab. The source is an adult with an advanced solid tumor such as melanoma, head and neck, liver or kidney cancer.

V and J are TRBV23-1 and TRBJ2-2, with 8 bases identical to TRBD2. TRBV23-1 is an open reading frame, and its role is uncertain. This CDR3 spans 14 amino acids. V gave up 3 bases and J gave up 6 bases; unmatched junction bases: 3. The CDR3 here is CASSQREEAGELFF. CDR3 nucleotide sequence: TGCGCCAGCAGTCAGCGGGAGGAAGCCGGGGAGCTGTTTTTT.

The chain employs TRBV5-4 and TRBJ1-1; no clear D. Looked up from germline, CDR1 is SGHNT and CDR2 is YYREEE (reference sequence). Trimming took off 1 base at V and 3 bases at J, with 7 bases between the two ends. The CDR3 covers 13 residues. The CDR3 coding sequence is TGTGCCAGCAGCTTGCACTACTACACTGAAGCTTTCTTT. Protein product: CASSLHYYTEAFF.

The V call is TRBV2, the J call TRBJ2-7; no definite D call. The V end was cut by 1 base, the J end by 1 base, with 11 bases between. Germline CDR1 and CDR2: SNHLY and FYNNEI. The CDR3 has 15 amino acids. CDR3 coding DNA: TGTGCCAGCAGTGAAGTTCCTAGTGCGTCCTACGAGCAGTACTTC. Amino acids: CASSEVPSASYEQYF.

The CDR3, as DNA: TGTGCCAGCAGTCCCCGGGGCCTTGAGACTGAAGCTTTCTTT. Its protein is CASSPRGLETEAFF. This chain links TRBV6-5 with TRBJ1-1; a weak D match, TRBD1 (5 bases). Germline V gene sequence: CDR1 MNHEY, CDR2 SVGAGI. Trimming removed 5 bases from V and 5 bases from J, with 15 bases in between. The CDR3 extends over 14 amino acids.

This chain joins TRBV7-6 and TRBJ1-1; D gene unclear. The germline V gene encodes CDR1 SGHVS and CDR2 FNYEAQ. The germline V and J ends were trimmed by 0 bases and 4 bases, with 12 bases remaining between them. The CDR3 contains 15 residues. The CDR3 DNA reads as TGTGCCAGCAGCTTAGCCCCCGACCGCCCCACTGAAGCTTTCTTT. Protein product: CASSLAPDRPTEAFF.

The chain combines TRBV5-1 with TRBJ2-1; 7 positions agree with TRBD1. The J segment lost 5 bases and the V segment lost 4 bases, leaving 9 bases of the junction unmatched. CDR1 is SGHRS, CDR2 YFSETQ, per germline. This CDR3 spans 15 amino acids. The CDR3 reads CASSGGQLLHNEQFF. CDR3 nucleotides: TGCGCCAGCAGCGGGGGACAGCTTCTCCACAATGAGCAGTTCTTC.

This clone was seen only once. CDR3 residues: CASSDGANNEQFF. In DNA, the CDR3 is TGTGCCAGCAGTGACGGCGCCAACAATGAGCAGTTCTTC. V and J are TRBV6-4 and TRBJ2-1; D is ambiguous. Germline CDR1 and CDR2: MRHNA and SNTAGT. Trimming took 2 bases from V and 5 from J, leaving 7 bases between them. The CDR3 totals 13 residues.

The chain recombines TRBV6-5 with TRBJ1-1; no firm D call. Germline V gene lookup returns CDR1 MNHEY and CDR2 SVGAGI. CDR3 length: 12 residues. Trimming took 4 bases from V and 9 from J, leaving 12 bases between them. The DNA for the CDR3 is TGTGCCAGCAGTTCCGAAACCCGAAAAGCTTTCTTT. It yields the protein CASSSETRKAFF.

The chain combines TRBV2 with TRBJ2-3; 11 bases are a match to TRBD2. The J segment lost 3 bases and the V segment lost 9 bases, leaving 8 bases of the junction unmatched. Germline CDR1 reads SNHLY; CDR2 reads FYNNEI. CDR3 length: 15 residues. The CDR3 DNA sequence: TGTGCCAGAGATTACGGGACTAGCGGTACAGATACGCAGTATTTT. This encodes CARDYGTSGTDTQYF.